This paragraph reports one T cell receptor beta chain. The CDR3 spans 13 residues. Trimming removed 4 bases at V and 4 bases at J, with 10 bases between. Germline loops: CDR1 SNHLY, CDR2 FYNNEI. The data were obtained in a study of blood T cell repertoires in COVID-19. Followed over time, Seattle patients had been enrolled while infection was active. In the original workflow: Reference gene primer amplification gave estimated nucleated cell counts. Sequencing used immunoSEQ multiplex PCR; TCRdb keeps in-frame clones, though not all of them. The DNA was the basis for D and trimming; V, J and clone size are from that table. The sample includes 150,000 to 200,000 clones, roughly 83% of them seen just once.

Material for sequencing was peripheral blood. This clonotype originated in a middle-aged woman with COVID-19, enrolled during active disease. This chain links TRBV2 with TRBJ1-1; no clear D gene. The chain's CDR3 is CASSGGEGTEAFF. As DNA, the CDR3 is TGTGCCAGCAGTGGGGGAGAGGGCACTGAAGCTTTCTTT.